This is a list of T cell receptor beta chains from one sample in a study of blood T cell repertoires in COVID-19. Measured with immunoSEQ multiplex PCR; TCRdb has only the in-frame clones, and not every one. The sample shows 100,000 or so clones, under 90% of them seen only once. Sequencing used peripheral blood. The receptor set was obtained from a human donor in a cohort sampled during active COVID-19. The conserved cysteine and the conserved F or W are not part of the CDR3 here. Size is omitted from some rows. Given values are once, few, many or a class for expanded clones.

len: 12; v_gene: TRBV6-5; abundance: -; j_gene: TRBJ2-7; CDR3aa: ASRGLPSSYEQY
len: 14; v_gene: TRBV5-4; abundance: -; j_gene: TRBJ1-3; CDR3aa: ASSDRQGASGNTIY
len: 13; v_gene: TRBV19; abundance: -; j_gene: TRBJ1-4; CDR3aa: ASSPRQATNEKLF
len: 14; v_gene: TRBV7-9; abundance: -; j_gene: TRBJ1-3; CDR3aa: ASSIWDRASGNTIY
len: 15; v_gene: TRBV18; abundance: -; j_gene: TRBJ2-1; CDR3aa: ASSPTGIAASYNEQF
len: 16; v_gene: TRBV11-3; abundance: -; j_gene: TRBJ2-5; CDR3aa: ASSLGGSSGNPQETQY
len: 12; v_gene: TRBV7-9; abundance: -; j_gene: TRBJ1-6; CDR3aa: ASSLAGADSPLH
len: 11; v_gene: TRBV5-6; abundance: -; j_gene: TRBJ2-4; CDR3aa: ASSLVSKNIQY
len: 12; v_gene: TRBV2; abundance: -; j_gene: TRBJ1-2; CDR3aa: ASSESAPNYGYT
len: 12; v_gene: TRBV9; abundance: -; j_gene: TRBJ1-5; CDR3aa: ASSLAGGNQPQH
len: 13; v_gene: TRBV7-2; abundance: few; j_gene: TRBJ1-5; CDR3aa: ASSLAGNSNQPQH
len: 16; v_gene: TRBV11-2; abundance: -; j_gene: TRBJ1-4; CDR3aa: ASSLDSRAGALKGKLF
len: 12; v_gene: TRBV7-8; abundance: once; j_gene: TRBJ2-7; CDR3aa: ASSSRTGVYEQY
len: 19; v_gene: TRBV13; abundance: -; j_gene: TRBJ2-5; CDR3aa: ASSLVSGQGFEVESQETQY
len: 13; v_gene: TRBV7-9; abundance: -; j_gene: TRBJ1-5; CDR3aa: ASSLGGQDNQPQH
len: 11; v_gene: TRBV9; abundance: -; j_gene: TRBJ1-4; CDR3aa: ARGPTGTEKLF
len: 14; v_gene: TRBV30; abundance: -; j_gene: TRBJ2-1; CDR3aa: AWSPPGLAGSNEQF
len: 13; v_gene: TRBV28; abundance: -; j_gene: TRBJ2-7; CDR3aa: ASSLAGGGSYEQY
len: 14; v_gene: TRBV3-1/TRBV3-2; abundance: -; j_gene: TRBJ2-5; CDR3aa: ASSQVIAGIQETQY
len: 12; v_gene: TRBV25-1; abundance: -; j_gene: TRBJ2-1; CDR3aa: ASSLSQGRYEQF
len: 11; v_gene: TRBV29-1; abundance: -; j_gene: TRBJ1-1; CDR3aa: SVVEVMNTEAF
len: 10; v_gene: TRBV5-1; abundance: -; j_gene: TRBJ2-1; CDR3aa: ASSTGFNEQF
len: 13; v_gene: TRBV19; abundance: -; j_gene: TRBJ1-5; CDR3aa: ASTPGGVPNQPQH
len: 10; v_gene: TRBV29-1; abundance: -; j_gene: TRBJ1-2; CDR3aa: SAEGAGYGYT
len: 13; v_gene: TRBV9; abundance: -; j_gene: TRBJ2-7; CDR3aa: ASSPGAGPAYEQY
len: 13; v_gene: TRBV3-1/TRBV3-2; abundance: -; j_gene: TRBJ1-6; CDR3aa: ASSKMGQANSPLH
len: 11; v_gene: TRBV10-3; abundance: -; j_gene: TRBJ1-2; CDR3aa: AISESSYYGYT
len: 13; v_gene: TRBV5-3; abundance: -; j_gene: TRBJ2-2; CDR3aa: ARSARTENTGELF
len: 13; v_gene: TRBV7-8; abundance: -; j_gene: TRBJ2-7; CDR3aa: ASSAGLLEDYEQY
len: 11; v_gene: TRBV7-8; abundance: once; j_gene: TRBJ1-1; CDR3aa: ASSITVNTEAF
len: 12; v_gene: TRBV6-6; abundance: -; j_gene: TRBJ2-6; CDR3aa: ASSLNSGANVLT
len: 11; v_gene: TRBV21-1; abundance: -; j_gene: TRBJ2-1; CDR3aa: ASSDGAYNEQF
len: 10; v_gene: TRBV5-1; abundance: -; j_gene: TRBJ1-1; CDR3aa: ASSFGEAEAF
len: 12; v_gene: TRBV10-3; abundance: -; j_gene: TRBJ2-7; CDR3aa: AISESLISYEQY
len: 12; v_gene: TRBV10-3; abundance: -; j_gene: TRBJ1-2; CDR3aa: AIRIQDSNYGYT
len: 13; v_gene: TRBV10-3; abundance: -; j_gene: TRBJ1-5; CDR3aa: AISQTHVGNQPQH
len: 19; v_gene: TRBV4-3; abundance: few; j_gene: TRBJ1-1; CDR3aa: ASSHRAAAGVQGWVNTEAF
len: 14; v_gene: TRBV5-4; abundance: -; j_gene: TRBJ2-7; CDR3aa: ASSRNSASSSYEQY
len: 12; v_gene: TRBV5-1; abundance: -; j_gene: TRBJ2-3; CDR3aa: ASSLGGITDTQY
len: 10; v_gene: TRBV13; abundance: -; j_gene: TRBJ2-7; CDR3aa: ASSPLGGEQY
len: 11; v_gene: TRBV10-2; abundance: -; j_gene: TRBJ2-5; CDR3aa: ATRDSGQETQY
len: 11; v_gene: TRBV7-9; abundance: -; j_gene: TRBJ1-1; CDR3aa: ASSLTKNTEAF
len: 13; v_gene: TRBV14; abundance: -; j_gene: TRBJ2-5; CDR3aa: ASSPNRVYQETQY
len: 16; v_gene: TRBV6-1; abundance: -; j_gene: TRBJ2-5; CDR3aa: ASSEALRKGASRETQY
len: 11; v_gene: TRBV27; abundance: -; j_gene: TRBJ2-1; CDR3aa: ASSLSWSGGQF
len: 11; v_gene: TRBV9; abundance: -; j_gene: TRBJ1-2; CDR3aa: ASRPPSSYGYT
len: 13; v_gene: TRBV11-2; abundance: -; j_gene: TRBJ1-2; CDR3aa: ASSLDVGGRNGYT
len: 13; v_gene: TRBV28; abundance: once; j_gene: TRBJ2-5; CDR3aa: ASSFVGALQETQY
len: 13; v_gene: TRBV20-1; abundance: once; j_gene: TRBJ2-3; CDR3aa: SASRWGGWTDTQY
len: 13; v_gene: TRBV4-1; abundance: -; j_gene: TRBJ2-7; CDR3aa: ASSKGQGKTYEQY
len: 12; v_gene: TRBV20-1; abundance: -; j_gene: TRBJ1-6; CDR3aa: SASSQGRNSPLH
len: 12; v_gene: TRBV29-1; abundance: few; j_gene: TRBJ2-1; CDR3aa: SVSEGLGYNEQF
len: 15; v_gene: TRBV2; abundance: once; j_gene: TRBJ2-7; CDR3aa: ASSEPETSGKTYEQY
len: 12; v_gene: TRBV6-2/TRBV6-3; abundance: -; j_gene: TRBJ2-3; CDR3aa: ASSRPGLADTQY
len: 13; v_gene: TRBV19; abundance: -; j_gene: TRBJ1-1; CDR3aa: ASTPRGLMNTEAF
len: 12; v_gene: TRBV12-5; abundance: -; j_gene: TRBJ1-2; CDR3aa: ASATAREYYGYT
len: 15; v_gene: TRBV5-1; abundance: -; j_gene: TRBJ1-2; CDR3aa: ASSTTGGSFVVNGYT
len: 14; v_gene: TRBV9; abundance: -; j_gene: TRBJ2-3; CDR3aa: ASSVAPAGDSDTQY
len: 12; v_gene: TRBV6-2/TRBV6-3; abundance: -; j_gene: TRBJ1-2; CDR3aa: ASSWTGGGYGYT